The next 19 T cell receptor beta chains were all read from a single sample in a study of T cell responses to AZD1222 COVID-19 vaccine. Assay: immunoSEQ multiplex PCR; the TCRdb copy retains only in-frame clones and omits some. The sample has roughly 110,000 clones, more than 75% seen once. The specimen comprised peripheral blood, sampled on day 0 of AZD1222 vaccination. All receptors derive from an adult in good health.

V usage is TRBV9 and J usage is TRBJ1-3; D remains unclear. The V gene's germline CDR1 is SGDLS and CDR2 YYNGEE. This CDR3 contains 15 residues. The V and J ends lost 2 bases and 0 bases respectively, with 9 bases between them. The CDR3 nucleotides read TGTGCCAGCAGCGTGACCCATCTCTCTGGAAACACCATATATTTT. Translating it yields CASSVTHLSGNTIYF.

The CDR3 DNA follows: TGTGCCTGGAGTGACCCACTTTGGGTAGACAATCAGCCCCAGCATTTT. This codes for CAWSDPLWVDNQPQHF. This chain joins TRBV30 and TRBJ1-5; D gene ambiguous. Germline lookup yields CDR1 GTSNPN and CDR2 SVGIG (reference sequence). The germline V and J ends were trimmed by 1 base and 3 bases, with 16 bases remaining between them. The CDR3 runs to 16 residues.

The chain recombines TRBV5-1 with TRBJ2-5; D is unresolved. The CDR3 contains 12 residues. Germline assignment: CDR1 SGHRS and CDR2 YFSETQ. V was cut by 0 bases and J by 8 bases, with 8 bases left in between. The CDR3 DNA follows: TGCGCCAGCAGCTTGGCACTACCAACCCAGTACTTC. Translated, it gives CASSLALPTQYF. The whole variable domain, remainder taken from reference TRBV5-1 and TRBJ2-5, is KAGVTQTPRYLIKTRGQQVTLSCSPISGHRSVSWYQQTPGQGLQFLFEYFSETQRNKGNFPGRFSGRQFSNSRSEMNVSTLELGDSALYLCASSLALPTQYFGPGTRLLVL.

The gene calls are TRBV11-2 and TRBJ2-2; the match to TRBD1 covers 7 bases. V was pared by 5 bases and J by 5 bases, with 11 bases of the junction left unmatched. The CDR3 has 16 amino acids. From germline, CDR1 is SGHAT and CDR2 FQNNGV. CDR3 residues: CASSTRGRGWTGELFF. The CDR3 DNA reads TGTGCCAGCAGCACCCGAGGCAGGGGGTGGACCGGGGAGCTGTTTTTT.

This chain connects TRBV6-1 to TRBJ2-4, with D hard to call. The CDR3 is made up of 14 amino acids. Trimming stripped 1 base from V and 1 base from J, with 5 bases between. Germline assignment: CDR1 MNHNS and CDR2 SASEGT. The CDR3 sequence: CASSEGTAKNIQYF. The CDR3, as DNA: TGTGCCAGCAGTGAAGGGACGGCCAAAAACATTCAGTACTTC.

The chain is built from TRBV12-3 or TRBV12-4 and TRBJ1-4; D call uncertain. The CDR3 is made up of 13 amino acids. V was trimmed by 7 bases and J by 4 bases, leaving 10 bases between them. The CDR3 region is CASNKPGNEKLFF. The CDR3 DNA reads as TGTGCCAGCAATAAGCCGGGTAATGAAAAACTGTTTTTT.

The chain joins TRBV3-1 (or the pseudogene TRBV3-2) to TRBJ1-2; a possible D gene is TRBD1 (5 bases). The V gene's germline CDR1 is LGHDT and CDR2 YNNKEL (reference sequence). This CDR3 has 17 residues. V dropped 4 bases and J dropped 4 bases, with 22 bases sitting between them. The CDR3 loop reads CASSPIRQSGRVYGYTF. The DNA of the CDR3 is TGTGCCAGCAGCCCCATCCGCCAGTCGGGACGGGTCTATGGCTACACCTTC.

The chain is built from TRBV4-3 and TRBJ1-1; unclear D gene. Trimming removed 2 bases at V and 0 bases at J, with 13 bases between. Looked up from germline, CDR1 is LGHNA and CDR2 is YSLEER. This CDR3 region has 16 residues. The CDR3 here is CASSQLRTVMNTEAFF. The CDR3 DNA follows: TGCGCCAGCAGCCAACTACGGACGGTTATGAACACTGAAGCTTTCTTT.

The chain carries TRBV29-1 and TRBJ2-1; D not certain. The CDR3 covers 13 residues. The V end lost 3 bases, the J end lost 3 bases, and 9 bases lay between the germline ends. In germline, CDR1 is SQVTM, CDR2 ANQGSEA. The CDR3 protein is CSVDPPNYNEQFF. CDR3 nucleotide sequence: TGCAGCGTTGATCCCCCGAACTACAATGAGCAGTTCTTC.

The chain joins TRBV11-2 to TRBJ2-5; 8 bases are a match to TRBD1. This CDR3 has 13 amino acids. Germline V gives CDR1 SGHAT, CDR2 FQNNGV. V shed 3 bases, J shed 5 bases, and the junction held 2 bases outside the gene matches. In DNA, the CDR3 is TGTGCCAGCAGCTTCGGACAGGGTGAGACCCAGTACTTC. This gives the protein CASSFGQGETQYF.

This chain connects TRBV7-6 to TRBJ1-1; D gene uncertain. With 1 base removed from V and 7 bases from J, the gap between germline ends came to 16 bases. The CDR3 extends over 15 amino acids. In germline, CDR1 is SGHVS, CDR2 FNYEAQ. For the CDR3, the DNA is TGTGCCAGCAGCTTAGGGGCAACCCGGTGGGTTGAAGCTTTCTTT. Translated, it gives CASSLGATRWVEAFF.

V gene TRBV27 combines with J gene TRBJ1-2, with a possible D match to TRBD1 (5 bases). Germline assignment: CDR1 MNHEY and CDR2 SMNVEV (reference sequence). Trimming pared 2 bases from V and 8 bases from J, leaving 15 bases between. The CDR3 length is 14 residues. The CDR3 sequence is CASSLQDRTGGYTF. CDR3 sequence (DNA): TGTGCCAGCAGTTTACAAGACAGAACAGGAGGCTACACCTTC.

This chain connects TRBV5-4 to TRBJ1-1; TRBD1 matches at 7 bases. The CDR3 length is 16 residues. Losses at the gene ends were 4 bases for V and 4 bases for J; bases not matched to a gene: 13. From germline, CDR1 is SGHNT and CDR2 YYREEE (reference sequence). CDR3 region: CASSRLLDRVGTEAFF. In nucleotides, the CDR3 is TGTGCCAGCAGCCGACTCCTCGACAGGGTGGGCACTGAAGCTTTCTTT.

CDR3 DNA sequence: TGTGCCAGCACCTCCTTGGGGACTATGCGCAACAATGAGCAGTTCTTC. Protein sequence: CASTSLGTMRNNEQFF. The chain recombines TRBV7-9 with TRBJ2-1; TRBD2 aligns across 7 bases. J gave up 5 bases and V 7 bases, and 14 bases lay outside the gene matches. The germline V gene has CDR1 SEHNR and CDR2 FQNEAQ (reference sequence). The CDR3 contains 16 residues. The full variable domain, rest sourced from reference TRBV7-9 and TRBJ2-1, is DTGVSQNPRHKITKRGQNVTFRCDPISEHNRLYWYRQTLGQGPEFLTYFQNEAQLEKSRLLSDRFSAERPKGSFSTLEIQRTEQGDSAMYLCASTSLGTMRNNEQFFGPGTRLTVL.

J is TRBJ1-5 and V is TRBV6-5; 7 nucleotides line up with TRBD1. The CDR3 extends over 14 amino acids. Unmatched junction bases numbered 8, after V lost 5 bases and J lost 7 bases. In germline, CDR1 is MNHEY, CDR2 SVGAGI. CDR3 amino acids: CASSKRQGGQPQHF. In DNA form, the CDR3 reads TGTGCCAGCAGTAAGCGACAGGGCGGGCAGCCCCAGCATTTT.

The rearrangement uses TRBV27 and TRBJ2-3; a possible D gene is TRBD2 (5 bases). Trimming stripped 6 bases from V and 3 bases from J, with 10 bases between. Looked up from germline, CDR1 is MNHEY and CDR2 is SMNVEV (reference sequence). This CDR3 has 13 amino acids. The CDR3 DNA follows: TGTGCCAGCAGGTCACTAGGGACAGATACGCAGTATTTT. This translates into CASRSLGTDTQYF.

V and J are TRBV12-5 and TRBJ1-5; 8 bases are a match to TRBD1. The germline V gene has CDR1 LGHNT and CDR2 FRNRAP. There are 15 residues in the CDR3. The V gene end was trimmed by 4 bases and the J gene end by 5 bases; junction bases not matched to a gene: 7. The chain's CDR3 is CASGYAGGSYQPQHF. CDR3 bases: TGTGCTAGTGGTTACGCAGGGGGCAGTTATCAGCCCCAGCATTTT.

The rearrangement joins TRBV6-2 or TRBV6-3 to TRBJ2-1; D is possibly TRBD2 (6 bases). The CDR3 is 14 amino acids. CDR1 is MNHEY, CDR2 SVGEGT, per germline. Trimming pared 4 bases from V and 2 bases from J, leaving 9 bases between. The chain's CDR3 is CASSSGLTYNEQFF. In nucleotides, the CDR3 is TGTGCCAGCAGTTCCGGACTAACCTACAATGAGCAGTTCTTC.

The chain has TRBV10-3 and TRBJ1-1; D perhaps matches TRBD1 (5 bases). Germline V CDR1 and CDR2: ENHRY, SYGVKD. This CDR3 has 9 residues. Between the trimmed V and J ends, which lost 10 bases and 8 bases, there was a span of 8 bases. In DNA, the CDR3 is TGTGCCACACAGGAGGAAGCTTTCTTT. Translated: CATQEEAFF.